A selection of T cell receptor beta chains follows, all from one sample in a study of graft-versus-host responses after intestinal transplantation. Some clones are missing from TCRdb's copy, which holds only in-frame ones; the method was immunoSEQ multiplex PCR. The sample shows fewer than 85,000 clones, over 75% of them seen only once. These receptors lack a known antigen. Sequenced here: unstimulated CD4+ T cells sorted from spleen or lymph node cells, sampled before transplant. The receptors were sampled from a human donor who was the organ donor for an intestinal transplant. Each CDR3 is given with its conserved first and last residue. The order of the fields is D gene, clone size, J gene, V gene, CDR3 protein, CDR3 DNA. A D gene is named only where the DNA matches it firmly. Clone size is shown for a subset of rows, as once, few, many or a class of expanded clone.

>.|.|TRBJ2-3|TRBV5-1
CASSLANIGSDTQYF
TGCGCCAGCAGCTTGGCCAACATCGGGTCAGATACGCAGTATTTT
>.|.|TRBJ2-5|TRBV27
CASSRTRSGLGETQYF
TGTGCCAGCAGCCGTACCCGCTCGGGACTGGGGGAGACCCAGTACTTC
>TRBD1|.|TRBJ2-2|TRBV4-2
CASSQYPGTGANTGELFF
TGTGCCAGCAGCCAATATCCCGGGACAGGGGCGAACACCGGGGAGCTGTTTTTT
>.|.|TRBJ2-1|TRBV9
CASSVDLGTGRSHNEQFF
TGTGCCAGCAGCGTAGACTTAGGGACTGGGCGGTCCCACAATGAGCAGTTCTTC
>TRBD2|.|TRBJ2-5|TRBV6-6
CASTRSGGQETQYF
TGTGCCAGCACGAGGAGCGGGGGCCAAGAGACCCAGTACTTC
>.|.|TRBJ2-3|TRBV9
CASSPHTDTQYF
TGTGCCAGCAGCCCACACACAGATACGCAGTATTTT
>TRBD1|.|TRBJ2-3|TRBV11-1
CASSLDRDPDTQYF
TGTGCCAGCAGCTTGGACAGGGACCCAGATACGCAGTATTTT
>TRBD1|.|TRBJ2-5|TRBV2
CASSYYRDRKETQYF
TGTGCCAGCAGTTACTACCGGGACAGAAAAGAGACCCAGTACTTC
>.|.|TRBJ1-2|TRBV30
CASRSGNDWYGYTF
TGTGCCTCGAGAAGTGGTAACGACTGGTATGGCTACACCTTC
>.|.|TRBJ1-1|TRBV5-4
CASSFQGKNTEAFF
TGTGCCAGCAGCTTCCAGGGAAAGAACACTGAAGCTTTCTTT
>.|.|TRBJ2-5|TRBV5-6
CASSQQETQYF
TGTGCCAGCAGCCAACAAGAGACCCAGTACTTC
>TRBD1|.|TRBJ1-2|TRBV28
CASSLGGQGSVNYGYTF
TGTGCCAGCAGTTTAGGGGGACAGGGGAGTGTAAACTATGGCTACACCTTC
>TRBD1|.|TRBJ1-2|TRBV5-8
CASSLGDRGYGYTF
TGTGCCAGCAGCTTGGGGGACAGGGGCTATGGCTACACCTTC
>TRBD2|.|TRBJ2-4|TRBV5-1
CASSLDGLAKHPGDIQYF
TGCGCCAGCAGCTTGGATGGACTAGCGAAACACCCGGGTGACATTCAGTACTTC
>.|.|TRBJ2-3|TRBV28
CASSGAADTQYF
TGTGCCAGCAGTGGAGCCGCAGATACGCAGTATTTT
>TRBD1|once|TRBJ1-5|TRBV6-8
CASLRGTGGGQPQHF
TGTGCCAGCCTCCGCGGGACAGGGGGAGGACAGCCCCAGCATTTT
>TRBD1|.|TRBJ2-4|TRBV19
CASNTAGTGKNIQYF
TGTGCCAGTAATACGGCCGGGACAGGGAAAAACATTCAGTACTTC
>.|.|TRBJ1-1|TRBV28
CASSLDILNTEAFF
TGTGCCAGCAGCCTGGACATACTGAACACTGAAGCTTTCTTT
>.|.|TRBJ1-2|TRBV29-1
CSVKTAPNYGYTF
TGCAGCGTTAAGACAGCCCCTAACTATGGCTACACCTTC
>TRBD2|.|TRBJ2-3|TRBV5-1
CASSMRGNTDTQYF
TGCGCCAGCAGCATGCGGGGGAACACAGATACGCAGTATTTT
>.|.|TRBJ1-1|TRBV19
CASSRERDTEAFF
TGTGCCAGTAGTAGAGAGAGGGACACTGAAGCTTTCTTT
>TRBD1|.|TRBJ1-2|TRBV7-2
CASSLGPSLTGTYGYTF
TGTGCCAGCAGCTTAGGTCCCTCCCTGACAGGGACCTATGGCTACACCTTC
>.|.|TRBJ1-4|TRBV30
CAWSASPRRGLFF
TGTGCCTGGAGTGCCTCTCCTCGAAGGGGACTGTTTTTT
>.|.|TRBJ2-3|TRBV28
CASSLSVSTDTQYF
TGTGCCAGCAGTTTGTCAGTGAGCACAGATACGCAGTATTTT
>.|.|TRBJ2-1|TRBV5-1
CASSLEVQGSSYNEQFF
TGCGCCAGCAGCTTGGAGGTTCAGGGGAGCTCCTACAATGAGCAGTTCTTC
>.|.|TRBJ1-6|TRBV7-3
CASSRTVNSPLHF
TGTGCCAGCAGCCGGACAGTTAATTCACCCCTCCACTTT
>TRBD2|.|TRBJ2-3|TRBV7-2
CASRRLAGNTDTQYF
TGTGCCAGCAGGAGACTAGCGGGGAATACAGATACGCAGTATTTT
>.|.|TRBJ2-2|TRBV7-3
CASAKGYTGELFF
TGTGCCAGCGCGAAGGGGTACACCGGGGAGCTGTTTTTT
>.|.|TRBJ1-5|TRBV6-1
CASSESQAMGNQPQHF
TGTGCCAGCAGTGAGAGTCAGGCGATGGGCAATCAGCCCCAGCATTTT
>.|.|TRBJ1-2|TRBV25-1
CASSETGQGGYTF
TGTGCCAGCAGTGAAACGGGACAAGGCGGCTACACCTTC
>TRBD2|.|TRBJ2-3|TRBV5-6
CASSLPLAGGLDTQYF
TGTGCCAGCAGCTTACCACTAGCGGGGGGGTTGGATACGCAGTATTTT
>.|.|TRBJ2-2|TRBV2
CASRENLAPGELFF
TGTGCCAGCAGGGAAAATTTAGCCCCCGGGGAGCTGTTTTTT
>.|few|TRBJ1-5|TRBV28
CASSLSGVLYQPQHF
TGTGCCAGCAGTTTATCAGGGGTGCTTTATCAGCCCCAGCATTTT
>.|few|TRBJ1-3|TRBV7-9
CASSSPNTIYF
TGTGCCAGCAGCTCCCCGAACACCATATATTTT
>TRBD1|.|TRBJ2-1|TRBV5-1
CASSLDGQGASEQFF
TGCGCCAGCAGCTTGGATGGTCAGGGGGCGAGTGAGCAGTTCTTC
>.|few|TRBJ1-4|TRBV5-6
CASSLEGGPRGKLFF
TGTGCCAGCAGTCTCGAGGGGGGGCCGAGGGGAAAACTGTTTTTT
>.|once|TRBJ2-1|TRBV6-5
CASRDVDEQFF
TGTGCCAGCCGGGATGTAGATGAGCAGTTCTTC
>TRBD1|once|TRBJ1-5|TRBV2
CASSRQGVNQPQHF
TGTGCCAGCAGTAGACAGGGAGTCAATCAGCCCCAGCATTTT
>.|.|TRBJ2-4|TRBV7-2
CASSSPGKNIQYF
TGTGCCAGCAGCTCGCCGGGGAAAAACATTCAGTACTTC
>.|.|TRBJ1-5|TRBV30
CAWSQGNQPQHF
TGTGCCTGGAGCCAGGGCAATCAGCCCCAGCATTTT
>.|.|TRBJ1-5|TRBV12-5
CASASPGQPQHF
TGTGCTAGTGCTTCCCCGGGGCAGCCCCAGCATTTT
>.|few|TRBJ1-4|TRBV6-5
CASRGDRGGEKLFF
TGTGCCAGCAGAGGGGATAGGGGAGGTGAAAAACTGTTTTTT
>.|.|TRBJ2-5|TRBV18
CASSPPASPRETQYF
TGTGCCAGCTCACCACCGGCCTCGCCGAGGGAGACCCAGTACTTC
>TRBD1|.|TRBJ1-5|TRBV6-1
CASSDRVGPGQPQHF
TGTGCCAGCTCAGACAGGGTTGGGCCGGGTCAGCCCCAGCATTTT
>.|.|TRBJ2-1|TRBV5-4
CASSPTPRGYNEQFF
TGTGCCAGCAGTCCCACTCCCCGGGGATACAATGAGCAGTTCTTC
>.|.|TRBJ2-5|TRBV4-1
CASSQEGVGVGETQYF
TGCGCCAGCAGCCAAGAAGGCGTAGGTGTCGGGGAGACCCAGTACTTC
>.|.|TRBJ1-2|TRBV6-5
CASSLSGTNNYGYTF
TGTGCCAGCAGTTTATCCGGGACAAATAACTATGGCTACACCTTC
>TRBD2|.|TRBJ2-2|TRBV2
CASREGLAYTGELFF
TGTGCCAGCAGGGAGGGACTAGCCTACACCGGGGAGCTGTTTTTT
>TRBD2|once|TRBJ2-2|TRBV5-4
CASSLVAGGTGELFF
TGTGCCAGCAGCTTGGTAGCGGGGGGCACCGGGGAGCTGTTTTTT
>.|.|TRBJ1-1|TRBV4-2
CASSQTAGANTEAFF
TGTGCCAGCAGCCAAACGGCAGGGGCGAACACTGAAGCTTTCTTT
>TRBD2|.|TRBJ2-1|TRBV9
CASSKSGVGYNEQFF
TGTGCCAGCAGCAAGAGCGGGGTGGGGTACAATGAGCAGTTCTTC
>.|.|TRBJ1-2|TRBV7-3
CASSLNPGDYGYTF
TGTGCCAGCAGCTTAAACCCAGGGGACTATGGCTACACCTTC
>.|.|TRBJ1-2|TRBV6-6
CAGQGSNYGYTF
TGTGCCGGCCAGGGTTCTAACTATGGCTACACCTTC
>TRBD2|.|TRBJ2-6|TRBV18
CGSGKSGANVLTF
TGTGGTAGCGGGAAATCCGGGGCCAACGTCCTGACTTTC
>.|.|TRBJ1-1|TRBV6-5
CASSYIPLGSTEAFF
TGTGCCAGCAGTTACATCCCGCTTGGTAGCACTGAAGCTTTCTTT
>.|.|TRBJ1-1|TRBV5-1
CASSTRGAGTEAFF
TGCGCCAGCAGCACTCGGGGGGCGGGCACTGAAGCTTTCTTT
>.|.|TRBJ2-5|TRBV5-4
CASRPKTGVQETQYF
TGTGCCAGCAGACCAAAAACGGGGGTCCAAGAGACCCAGTACTTC